This TCR beta chain was sequenced during a study of cytomegalovirus exposure and HLA in healthy donors. Notes on the study in general: The study put about 180 TCR beta chains on its list as cytomegalovirus-associated.

A multiplex PCR was run with 60 Vbeta primers and 13 Jbeta primers. Clones were read by immunoSEQ multiplex PCR, and TCRdb kept only the in-frame ones, dropping some. The sample holds 85,000 to 100,000 clones; around 86% are singletons and the top ten take about 8.6%. The V gene's germline CDR1 is ENHRY and CDR2 SYGVKD. V was pared by 10 bases and J by 7 bases, with 22 bases between. The CDR3 totals 14 residues. As for this clone: Its antigen is currently unknown.

Sequenced material: PBMCs. The sequence was obtained from a man aged 30 to 39 in good health and CMV-seropositive. This sequence joins TRBV10-3 and TRBJ1-1; a possible D gene is TRBD1 (5 bases). The CDR3 nucleotides are TGTGCCAGCGAGCGGGGGGAAACTTCCTTTGAAGCTTTCTTT. Its protein product is CASERGETSFEAFF.